The 15 T cell receptor beta chains presented below share a single source sample, sequenced in a study of shared clonotypes between healthy human individuals. Produced via immunoSEQ multiplex PCR; TCRdb's table is partial and in-frame only. The data show roughly 500,000 clones, with about four fifths seen just once and over 10% held by the top ten. The sequenced sample was PBMCs. These receptors were obtained from a woman between 40 and 50 years old in good health. Some clones in this sample may be carry-over from other donors' samples.

About this clone: This likely reflects a read error, since a far larger clone is one base away. Other DNA sequences within the sample encode an identical CDR3. The V and J genes are TRBV30 and TRBJ1-5; D is uncertain. CDR1 is GTSNPN and CDR2 is SVGIG in the germline V gene (reference sequence). V was cut by 1 base and J by 0 bases, with 4 bases left in between. The CDR3 spans 13 residues. This CDR3 reads CAWSASSNQPQHF. The CDR3 DNA reads TGTGCCTGGAGTGCCTCTAGCAATCAGCCCCAGCATTTT. Full variable domain (rest looked up from reference TRBV30 and TRBJ1-5): SQTIHQWPATLVQPVGSPLSLECTVEGTSNPNLYWYRQAAGRGLQLLFYSVGIGQISSEVPQNLSASRPQDRQFILSSKKLLLSDSGFYLCAWSASSNQPQHFGDGTRLSIL.

The V gene is TRBV5-4, the J gene TRBJ2-1, with 10 bases identical to TRBD2. Germline loops: CDR1 SGHNT, CDR2 YYREEE (reference sequence). This CDR3 is built from 15 residues. Trimming took 0 bases from V and 5 from J; bases not matched to a gene: 2. This CDR3 is CASSLDSGRHNEQFF. The CDR3 bases are TGTGCCAGCAGCTTGGATAGCGGGAGGCACAATGAGCAGTTCTTC.

A word on this clone: A junction end diverges from the germline sequence, so it may reflect a read error. This chain joins TRBV5-1 and TRBJ2-2, with D tentatively TRBD2 (6 bases). Per the germline V gene, CDR1 is SGHRS and CDR2 is YFSETQ. This CDR3 has 17 amino acids. CDR3 DNA sequence: TGCGTCAGCAGCTTGGATCGGGCCTGGCGGGGCACCGGGGAGCTGTTTTTT. This gives the protein CVSSLDRAWRGTGELFF.

This clone was detected a few times. DNA of the CDR3: TGTGCCAGCAGTGAATACGGACAGGGGTGCACCTACGAGCAGTACTTC. Encoded protein: CASSEYGQGCTYEQYF. This chain connects TRBV25-1 to TRBJ2-7; 9 positions match TRBD1. The CDR3 runs 16 residues. Germline V CDR1 and CDR2: MGHDK, SYGVNS. V lost 0 bases and J lost 2; bases outside the gene matches: 5.

This clone appeared a few times. The chain couples TRBV18 to TRBJ1-1; possible D gene TRBD1, 5 bases. Germline loops: CDR1 KGHSH, CDR2 LQKENI. This CDR3 spans 15 amino acids. V lost 6 bases and J lost 8, with 22 bases in between. This chain's CDR3 is CASSPREGSGQEAFF. In DNA, the CDR3 is TGTGCCAGCTCCCCCCGGGAAGGGTCGGGGCAGGAAGCTTTCTTT.

This clone appeared a few times. This rearrangement joins TRBV30 to TRBJ1-3, with unresolved D. Trimming pared 2 bases from V and 0 bases from J, leaving 11 bases between. This CDR3 region has 15 residues. Germline values: CDR1 GTSNPN, CDR2 SVGIG (reference sequence). CDR3 DNA: TGTGCCTGGAGTCCAGCCACCTACTCTGGAAACACCATATATTTT. As protein: CAWSPATYSGNTIYF.

The chain uses TRBV5-1 and TRBJ2-3, with TRBD2 as a possible D gene (5 bases). Germline CDR1 SGHRS, CDR2 YFSETQ. This CDR3 comprises 16 residues. Trimming left V 2 bases short and J 0 bases short, with 13 bases between. CDR3 protein: CASSLIPGSSTDTQYF. The CDR3 nucleotides read TGCGCCAGCAGCTTAATTCCGGGGAGTAGCACAGATACGCAGTATTTT.

The chain recombines TRBV28 with TRBJ1-6; 9 bases align to TRBD1. CDR3 length: 15 amino acids. The V segment lost 5 bases and the J segment 7 bases; nucleotides outside the gene matches: 6. Germline values: CDR1 MDHEN, CDR2 SYDVKM. The CDR3 region is CASSIRDRDNSPLHF. In nucleotides, the CDR3 is TGTGCCAGCAGTATCCGGGACAGGGACAATTCACCCCTCCACTTT.

This clone was seen more than once but under ten times. J is TRBJ2-1 and V is TRBV2; TRBD1 matches at 8 bases. J was trimmed by 5 bases and V by 5 bases; bases with no gene match: 14. CDR1 SNHLY and CDR2 FYNNEI come from the germline V gene. This CDR3 is built from 17 residues. CDR3 nucleotide sequence: TGTGCCAGCAGTCCCCCCCGCCGGACAGGGAAAGACAATGAGCAGTTCTTC. This gives the protein CASSPPRRTGKDNEQFF.

This clone came up once. The chain couples TRBV29-1 to TRBJ2-5; TRBD2 matches 7 bases. The J call is in doubt because the DNA end fits TRBJ2-7 better. Germline CDR1 and CDR2: SQVTM and ANQGSEA. CDR3 length equals 12 residues. CDR3 bases: TGCAGCGCTGAGGGGAGGGCGTTCGAGCAGTACTTC. Translating it yields CSAEGRAFEQYF.

V is TRBV7-2 and J is TRBJ2-7; D not resolved. The CDR3 runs to 12 residues. Trimming removed 0 bases from V and 2 bases from J, with 2 bases in between. Germline CDR1 and CDR2: SGHTA and FQGNSA. The CDR3 region has the DNA TGTGCCAGCAGCTTAGCCACCTACGAGCAGTACTTC. This translates into CASSLATYEQYF.

V is TRBV28 and J is TRBJ1-1, with 9 bases matching TRBD1. The CDR3 has 16 residues. Germline CDR1 reads MDHEN; CDR2 reads SYDVKM. Trimming removed 6 bases from V and 1 base from J; junction bases left unmatched: 9. This chain's CDR3 is CASSRPGQGPNTEAFF. CDR3 sequence (DNA): TGTGCCAGCAGCCGACCGGGACAGGGACCGAACACTGAAGCTTTCTTT.

The chain recombines TRBV7-6 with TRBJ2-7; no firm D call. The CDR3 sequence is 14 residues long. V lost 2 bases and J lost 0, with 8 bases in between. Germline CDR1 SGHVS, CDR2 FNYEAQ. The CDR3 loop is CASSLRQPSYEQYF. CDR3 bases: TGTGCCAGCAGCTTAAGGCAGCCCTCCTACGAGCAGTACTTC.

This clone appeared once. The chain employs TRBV10-3 and TRBJ2-1; 10 bases map to TRBD2. Losses at the gene ends were 10 bases for V and 10 bases for J; bases not matched to a gene: 13. The CDR3 runs 14 residues. Germline CDR1 reads ENHRY; CDR2 reads SYGVKD. The CDR3 DNA sequence: TGTGCCACCCTGGGGCTAGCGGGAGCGGGCGAGCAGTTCTTC. This sequence encodes CATLGLAGAGEQFF.

This clone came up many times. V usage is TRBV7-8 and J usage is TRBJ2-1; 8 bases match TRBD2. Germline CDR1 SGHVS, CDR2 FQNEAQ. With V trimmed by 6 bases and J by 6 bases, 10 bases remained unmatched. This CDR3 region has 15 residues. The CDR3 is CASSYRREVPNEQFF. The CDR3, as DNA: TGTGCCAGCAGTTACAGGCGGGAGGTTCCCAATGAGCAGTTCTTC.